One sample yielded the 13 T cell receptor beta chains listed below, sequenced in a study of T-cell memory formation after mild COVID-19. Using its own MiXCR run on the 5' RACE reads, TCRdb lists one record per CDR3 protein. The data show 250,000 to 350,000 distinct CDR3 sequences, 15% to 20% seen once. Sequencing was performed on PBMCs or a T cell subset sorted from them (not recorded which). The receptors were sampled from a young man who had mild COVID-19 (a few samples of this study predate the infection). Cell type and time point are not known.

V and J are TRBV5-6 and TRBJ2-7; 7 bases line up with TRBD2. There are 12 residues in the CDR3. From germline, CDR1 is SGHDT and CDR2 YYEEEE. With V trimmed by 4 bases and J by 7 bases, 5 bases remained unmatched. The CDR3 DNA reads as TGTGCCAGCAGCGCCGGACTAGGGGAGCAGTACGTC. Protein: CASSAGLGEQYV.

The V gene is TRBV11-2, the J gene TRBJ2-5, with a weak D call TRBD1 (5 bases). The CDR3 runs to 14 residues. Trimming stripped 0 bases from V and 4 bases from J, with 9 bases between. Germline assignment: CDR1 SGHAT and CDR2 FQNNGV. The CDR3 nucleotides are TGTGCCAGCAGCTTAGAAAGGCAGGGAGAGACCCAGTACTTC. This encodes CASSLERQGETQYF.

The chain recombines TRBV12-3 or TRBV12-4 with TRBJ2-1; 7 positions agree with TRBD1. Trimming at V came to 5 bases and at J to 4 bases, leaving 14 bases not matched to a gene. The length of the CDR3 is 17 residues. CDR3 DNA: TGTGCCAGCAGTGGGTCCTTGGGGACAGATTCTTACAATGAGCAGTTCTTC. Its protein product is CASSGSLGTDSYNEQFF.

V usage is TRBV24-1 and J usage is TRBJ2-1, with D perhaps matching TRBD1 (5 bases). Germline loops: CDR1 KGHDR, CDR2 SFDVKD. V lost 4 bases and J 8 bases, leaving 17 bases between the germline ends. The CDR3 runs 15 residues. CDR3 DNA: TGTGCCACCAGTGACACTAACGTACAGGCGGATGAGCAGTTCTTC. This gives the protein CATSDTNVQADEQFF.

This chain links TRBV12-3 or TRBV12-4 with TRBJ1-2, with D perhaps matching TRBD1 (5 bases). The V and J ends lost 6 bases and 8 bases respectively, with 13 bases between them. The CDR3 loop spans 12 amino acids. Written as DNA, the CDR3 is TGTGCCAGCAGACCGGGGACCGCAGGCTACACCTTC. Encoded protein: CASRPGTAGYTF.

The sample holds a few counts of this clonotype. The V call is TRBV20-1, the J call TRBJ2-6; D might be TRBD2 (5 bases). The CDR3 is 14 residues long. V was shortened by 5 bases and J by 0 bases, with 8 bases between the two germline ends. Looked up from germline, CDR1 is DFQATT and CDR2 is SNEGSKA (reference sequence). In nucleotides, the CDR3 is TGCAGTGCTCTCCGGGACTCTGGGGCCAACGTCCTGACTTTC. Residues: CSALRDSGANVLTF.

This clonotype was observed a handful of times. This CDR3 reads CASTMDYGYTF. The CDR3 DNA sequence: TGTGCCAGCACCATGGACTATGGCTACACCTTC. The chain uses TRBV6-6 and TRBJ1-2; D not resolved. This CDR3 comprises 11 residues. The V end lost 7 bases, the J end lost 3 bases, and 6 bases lay between the germline ends. Germline-derived CDR1 and CDR2 are MNHNY and SVGAGI (reference sequence).

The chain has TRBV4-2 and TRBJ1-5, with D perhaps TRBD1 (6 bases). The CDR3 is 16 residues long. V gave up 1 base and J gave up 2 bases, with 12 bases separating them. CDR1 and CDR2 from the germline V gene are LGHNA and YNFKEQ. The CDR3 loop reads CASSQGAGAGNQPQHF. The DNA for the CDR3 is TGTGCCAGCAGCCAAGGCGCGGGGGCGGGCAATCAGCCCCAGCATTTT.

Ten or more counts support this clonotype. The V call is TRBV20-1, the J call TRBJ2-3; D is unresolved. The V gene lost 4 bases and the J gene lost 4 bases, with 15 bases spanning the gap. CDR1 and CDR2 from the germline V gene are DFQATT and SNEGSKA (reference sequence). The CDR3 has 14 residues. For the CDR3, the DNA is TGCAGTGCTAATTGGCTAGGAATCCCAGATACGCAGTATTTT. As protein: CSANWLGIPDTQYF.

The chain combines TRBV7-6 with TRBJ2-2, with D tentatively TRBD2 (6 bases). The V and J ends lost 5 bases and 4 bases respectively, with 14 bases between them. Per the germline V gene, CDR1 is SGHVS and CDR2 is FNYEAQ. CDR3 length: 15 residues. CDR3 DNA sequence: TGTGCCAGCAGCCCCGGGGGTTTGGGCACCGGGGAGCTGTTTTTT. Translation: CASSPGGLGTGELFF.

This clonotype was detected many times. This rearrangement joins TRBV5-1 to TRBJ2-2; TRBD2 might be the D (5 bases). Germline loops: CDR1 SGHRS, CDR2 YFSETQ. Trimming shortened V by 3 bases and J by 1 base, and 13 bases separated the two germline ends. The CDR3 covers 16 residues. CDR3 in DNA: TGCGCCAGCAGCTCAAACCCTCGGGGGAACACCGGGGAGCTGTTTTTT. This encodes CASSSNPRGNTGELFF.

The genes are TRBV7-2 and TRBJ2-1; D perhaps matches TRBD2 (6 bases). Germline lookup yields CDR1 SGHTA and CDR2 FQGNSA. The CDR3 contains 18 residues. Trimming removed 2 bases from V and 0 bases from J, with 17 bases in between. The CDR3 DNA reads TGTGCCAGCAGCTTAACAGAAGGGGAGGTTAGCTCCTACAATGAGCAGTTCTTC. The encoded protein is CASSLTEGEVSSYNEQFF.

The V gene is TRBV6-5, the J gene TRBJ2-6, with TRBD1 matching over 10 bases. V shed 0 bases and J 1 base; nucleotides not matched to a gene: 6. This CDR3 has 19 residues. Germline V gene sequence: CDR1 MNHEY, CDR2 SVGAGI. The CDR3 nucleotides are TGTGCCAGCAGTTACTCCCCGGGACAGGGGTTTTCTGGGGCCAACGTCCTGACTTTC. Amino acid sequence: CASSYSPGQGFSGANVLTF.